The 30 T cell receptor beta chains reported below all come from one sample, sequenced in a study of T cells after yellow fever vaccination. TCRdb independently ran MiXCR on the 5' RACE reads; one entry per CDR3 protein. The sample carries around 530,000 distinct CDR3 sequences, roughly a sixth recorded once. The input for sequencing was PBMCs, taken 5 days after the first yellow fever vaccination. The receptors derive from a man between 18 and 35 years old who received the YFV17D yellow fever vaccine.

In this sample, this clonotype turned up a few times. The chain is built from TRBV5-1 and TRBJ2-3, with 15 positions matching TRBD2. The CDR3 is 18 residues long. Germline values: CDR1 SGHRS, CDR2 YFSETQ. With 7 bases clipped from V and 2 bases from J, the junction kept 11 bases outside the gene matches. CDR3 sequence: CASYGTSGGRGHTDTQYF. For the CDR3, the DNA is TGCGCCAGCTACGGGACTAGCGGGGGGCGCGGGCACACAGATACGCAGTATTTT.

J is TRBJ2-7 and V is TRBV19, with D perhaps TRBD1 (6 bases). Looked up from germline, CDR1 is LNHDA and CDR2 is SQIVND (reference sequence). The CDR3 spans 14 residues. Trimming removed 5 bases at V and 6 bases at J, with 17 bases between. The CDR3 coding sequence is TGTGCCAGTAGTGTGCAGGGATGGGGGCTCGAGCAGTACTTC. This encodes CASSVQGWGLEQYF.

There are a few counts of this clonotype. The chain combines TRBV25-1 with TRBJ2-1; D could derive from TRBD1 or TRBD2 (5 bases each). V lost 2 bases to trimming and J lost 12 bases, with 14 bases between them. Germline CDR1 is MGHDK and CDR2 is SYGVNS. This CDR3 has 13 residues. CDR3 nucleotide sequence: TGTGCCAGCAGTGAAGCCTTCGGGGACGGGCAGTTCTTC. Translated, it gives CASSEAFGDGQFF.

This CDR3 is CASSLVGGGLTGELFF. The DNA for the CDR3 is TGTGCCAGCAGCTTGGTCGGCGGGGGTTTAACCGGGGAGCTGTTTTTT. This chain uses TRBV5-5 with TRBJ2-2, with TRBD2 matching over 7 bases. The CDR3 contains 16 residues. The ends lost 0 bases at V and 5 bases at J; junction bases unmatched: 7. Germline-derived CDR1 and CDR2 are SGHKS and YYEKEE (reference sequence).

This chain joins TRBV18 and TRBJ1-1, with D perhaps TRBD1 (6 bases). This CDR3 has 14 amino acids. Germline-derived CDR1 and CDR2 are KGHSH and LQKENI. V lost 6 bases and J lost 3, with 14 bases in between. The CDR3 region is CASSRKQGDTEAFF. The CDR3 DNA follows: TGTGCCAGCTCCCGAAAACAGGGCGACACTGAAGCTTTCTTT.

This clonotype has more than one count but fewer than ten. The chain couples TRBV6-1 to TRBJ2-7; TRBD2 is a possible D gene (6 bases). The germline V and J ends were trimmed by 6 bases and 0 bases, with 12 bases remaining between them. The CDR3 consists of 14 residues. Germline V CDR1 and CDR2: MNHNS, SASEGT. The CDR3 loop reads CASSRGRSSYEQYV. CDR3 nucleotide sequence: TGTGCCAGCAGCCGGGGGAGGAGCTCCTACGAGCAGTACGTC.

The V and J genes are TRBV24-1 and TRBJ2-3; D unresolved. Trimming stripped 6 bases from V and 4 bases from J, with 13 bases between. From germline, CDR1 is KGHDR and CDR2 SFDVKD. The CDR3 is 14 amino acids. CDR3 nucleotides: TGTGCCACCAGTCAAACTTTTGGCTCAGATACGCAGTATTTT. Residues: CATSQTFGSDTQYF.

This clonotype has a handful of counts. V is TRBV10-2 and J is TRBJ2-2; D unresolved. This CDR3 is 14 amino acids long. Trimming took 1 base from V and 6 from J, leaving 9 bases between them. In germline, CDR1 is WSHSY, CDR2 SAAADI. CDR3 region: CASSEWRSSGELFF. DNA of the CDR3: TGCGCCAGCAGTGAGTGGCGGTCCTCCGGGGAGCTGTTTTTT.

The genes are TRBV6-4 and TRBJ2-7, with 8 bases matching TRBD2. Germline V gene lookup returns CDR1 MRHNA and CDR2 SNTAGT. The CDR3 totals 13 residues. The V and J ends lost 7 bases and 5 bases, in that order; junction bases with no gene match: 7. Written as DNA, the CDR3 is TGTGCCAGCATTTCCGGGACTAGGGACGAGCAGTACGTC. Encoded protein: CASISGTRDEQYV.

The chain links TRBV20-1 to TRBJ2-7; D is possibly TRBD1 (6 bases). The CDR3 extends over 12 amino acids. CDR1 and CDR2 (germline): DFQATT, SNEGSKA (reference sequence). With 4 bases removed from V and 4 bases from J, the gap between germline ends came to 11 bases. The CDR3 region has the DNA TGCAGTGCTAACCAGGGGACATACGAGCAGTACTTC. It is translated as CSANQGTYEQYF.

The chain links TRBV12-3 or TRBV12-4 to TRBJ1-5, with TRBD1 matching 10 bases. The V segment lost 6 bases and the J segment 7 bases; nucleotides outside the gene matches: 9. This CDR3 has 15 residues. CDR3 residues: CASSITGTGDQPQHF. DNA of the CDR3: TGTGCCAGCAGCATAACAGGGACAGGGGACCAGCCCCAGCATTTT.

This clonotype occurred many times. The chain carries TRBV20-1 and TRBJ2-4, with a weak D call TRBD1 (6 bases). Germline loops: CDR1 DFQATT, CDR2 SNEGSKA (reference sequence). Trimming removed 0 bases at V and 0 bases at J, with 12 bases between. The CDR3 sequence is 16 residues long. The DNA for the CDR3 is TGCAGTGCTAGAGATTTGGGGGCCCTAGCCAAAAACATTCAGTACTTC. It translates to CSARDLGALAKNIQYF.

The chain has TRBV7-2 and TRBJ2-3; D uncertain. V dropped 1 base and J dropped 6 bases, with 20 bases sitting between them. CDR1 and CDR2 (germline): SGHTA, FQGNSA. This CDR3 contains 17 residues. Here the CDR3 reads CASSLVLSLVGQDTQYF. DNA for the CDR3: TGTGCCAGCAGCTTAGTGCTATCGCTCGTAGGTCAGGATACGCAGTATTTT.

J is TRBJ2-1 and V is TRBV7-8, with 14 bases aligning to TRBD2. The germline CDR1 and CDR2 sequences are SGHVS and FQNEAQ. V was pared by 5 bases and J by 10 bases, with 7 bases of the junction left unmatched. This CDR3 has 15 residues. In DNA, the CDR3 is TGTGCCAGCAGCCCGACGGGACTAGCGGGGGAGGAGCAGTTCTTC. This translates into CASSPTGLAGEEQFF. Using reference TRBV7-8 and TRBJ2-1 for the parts outside the CDR3, the full variable domain is GAGVSQSPRYKVAKRGQDVALRCDPISGHVSLFWYQQALGQGPEFLTYFQNEAQLDKSGLPSDRFFAERPEGSVSTLKIQRTQQEDSAVYLCASSPTGLAGEEQFFGPGTRLTVL.

This clonotype came up a few times. The chain carries TRBV28 and TRBJ2-1; 9 nucleotides match TRBD2. CDR3 size: 15 residues. The germline gives CDR1 MDHEN, CDR2 SYDVKM. V gave up 2 bases and J gave up 8 bases; unmatched junction bases: 7. CDR3 in amino acids: CASSLELAGGDEQFF. The CDR3 bases are TGTGCCAGCAGTTTAGAACTAGCGGGCGGGGATGAGCAGTTCTTC.

This clonotype was detected a few times. The rearrangement uses TRBV29-1 and TRBJ1-5; 8 bases are a match to TRBD1. V shed 5 bases and J 7 bases; nucleotides not matched to a gene: 13. Germline CDR1 reads SQVTM; CDR2 reads ANQGSEA. The CDR3 length is 15 residues. The CDR3, as DNA: TGCAGCGTTTCCCAGGGGGCCACGGGGGACCAGCCCCAGCATTTT. It yields the protein CSVSQGATGDQPQHF.

This sequence joins TRBV2 and TRBJ2-4, with D possibly matching TRBD1 (5 bases). The CDR3 is 16 residues long. The V gene's germline CDR1 is SNHLY and CDR2 FYNNEI. V lost 1 base and J 1 base, leaving 11 bases between the germline ends. The CDR3 DNA follows: TGTGCCAGCAGTGAAGAATCCAGGGCTGCCAAAAACATTCAGTACTTC. Translated: CASSEESRAAKNIQYF.

The J gene is TRBJ2-7, the V gene TRBV6-1; D tentatively reads TRBD1 or TRBD2 (5 bases each). The CDR3 totals 14 residues. Per the germline V gene, CDR1 is MNHNS and CDR2 is SASEGT. Trimming removed 6 bases from V and 4 bases from J, with 16 bases in between. This chain's CDR3 is CASSISGTVYEQYF. For the CDR3, the DNA is TGTGCCAGCAGCATCTCCGGGACGGTGTACGAGCAGTACTTC.

This clonotype was observed many times. The chain recombines TRBV12-3 or TRBV12-4 with TRBJ1-6; tentative D call: TRBD1 (5 bases). CDR3 size: 16 residues. V lost 5 bases to trimming and J lost 5 bases, with 16 bases between them. The CDR3 DNA reads TGTGCCAGCAGTCCGCGCAGGGTACGAAATAATTCACCCCTCCACTTT. Translated: CASSPRRVRNNSPLHF.

The rearrangement uses TRBV4-3 and TRBJ2-5; 11 bases line up with TRBD2. The CDR3 consists of 17 residues. J gave up 4 bases and V 0 bases, and 7 bases lay outside the gene matches. Looked up from germline, CDR1 is LGHNA and CDR2 is YSLEER. The CDR3 nucleotides are TGCGCCAGCAGCCAAGATATCACTAGCGGGGGAATAGAGACCCAGTACTTC. Translating gives CASSQDITSGGIETQYF.

The chain links TRBV5-1 to TRBJ2-1; 9 bases are shared with TRBD1. The ends lost 0 bases at V and 5 bases at J; junction bases unmatched: 6. Germline values: CDR1 SGHRS, CDR2 YFSETQ. The CDR3 is 16 residues long. As DNA, the CDR3 is TGCGCCAGCAGCTTGGCCGGGACAGGGATCAACAATGAGCAGTTCTTC. Its translation: CASSLAGTGINNEQFF.

This clonotype was picked up a small number of times. J is TRBJ1-6 and V is TRBV5-4, with 10 bases identical to TRBD1. The CDR3 loop spans 15 amino acids. Trimming at V came to 0 bases and at J to 14 bases, leaving 8 bases not matched to a gene. Germline CDR1 SGHNT, CDR2 YYREEE (reference sequence). Written as DNA, the CDR3 is TGTGCCAGCAGCTTGGCCGGGACAGGGGCCCCCGCCCTCCACTTT. Translated: CASSLAGTGAPALHF.

This clonotype was counted at least ten times. V and J are TRBV7-9 and TRBJ2-7; 8 nucleotides align to TRBD1. V shed 5 bases and J 1 base; nucleotides not matched to a gene: 7. This CDR3 comprises 15 residues. Germline CDR1 and CDR2: SEHNR and FQNEAQ (reference sequence). The CDR3 loop reads CASSRNTGGSYEQYF. The CDR3 nucleotides are TGTGCCAGCAGCCGAAACACAGGGGGTTCCTACGAGCAGTACTTC.

V is TRBV6-5 and J is TRBJ2-1; D might be TRBD1 (5 bases). CDR1 MNHEY and CDR2 SVGAGI come from the germline V gene. The CDR3 extends over 14 amino acids. V shed 4 bases and J shed 5 bases, with 12 bases lying between them. Here the CDR3 DNA reads TGTGCCAGCAGTTCCCGCCAGGGAAACAATGAGCAGTTCTTC. As protein: CASSSRQGNNEQFF.

This clonotype was found a few times. This chain joins TRBV4-1 and TRBJ2-4, with D perhaps given as TRBD1 or TRBD2 (6 bases each). Germline V CDR1 and CDR2: MGHRA, YSYEKL. The CDR3 is 18 amino acids. V dropped 0 bases and J dropped 1 base, with 16 bases sitting between them. The CDR3 bases are TGCGCCAGCAGCCAAGACCGCACAGGGAGGTGGGCCAAAAACATTCAGTACTTC. The encoded protein is CASSQDRTGRWAKNIQYF.

Regarding this clonotype: One end of the junction fails to match germline, which may point to a read error. The chain is built from TRBV2 and TRBJ2-2; a possible D gene is TRBD2 (5 bases). The germline gives CDR1 SNHLY, CDR2 FYNNEI. This CDR3 comprises 15 residues. The CDR3, as DNA: TGTGCCAGCATCAGGACTTCCCTCGGCACCGGGGAGCTGCTTTTT. It yields the protein CASIRTSLGTGELLF.

In this sample, this clonotype turned up many times. The chain couples TRBV12-3 or TRBV12-4 to TRBJ1-1, with D perhaps matching TRBD1 (5 bases). Trimming removed 6 bases from V and 2 bases from J, with 13 bases in between. The CDR3 sequence is 14 residues long. CDR3 nucleotide sequence: TGTGCCAGCAGCCGCGGACACCCAAACACTGAAGCTTTCTTT. Residues: CASSRGHPNTEAFF.

The chain employs TRBV2 and TRBJ2-7; possibly TRBD2 for D (6 bases). The germline V gene has CDR1 SNHLY and CDR2 FYNNEI. The V and J ends lost 6 bases and 7 bases respectively, with 10 bases between them. CDR3 length equals 11 residues. The CDR3 nucleotides are TGTGCCAGCAGCTCCGGAGGGGAGCAGTACTTC. Translating it yields CASSSGGEQYF. Full variable domain (remainder filled in from reference TRBV2 and TRBJ2-7): EPEVTQTPSHQVTQMGQEVILRCVPISNHLYFYWYRQILGQKVEFLVSFYNNEISEKSEIFDDQFSVERPDGSNFTLKIRSTKLEDSAMYFCASSSGGEQYFGPGTRLTVT.

A few counts support this clonotype. The chain recombines TRBV7-2 with TRBJ1-3; D may be TRBD1 (5 bases). The CDR3 is 15 residues long. V was clipped by 1 base and J by 5 bases, with 12 bases between them. Germline V gives CDR1 SGHTA, CDR2 FQGNSA. The CDR3 region is CASSLERQGRNTIYF. The DNA for the CDR3 is TGTGCCAGCAGCTTAGAACGTCAGGGTCGAAACACCATATATTTT.

The rearrangement joins TRBV7-2 to TRBJ2-5, with D possibly being TRBD1 or TRBD2 (5 bases each). The CDR3 is 15 residues long. The V end lost 4 bases, the J end lost 2 bases, and 14 bases lay between the germline ends. CDR1 SGHTA and CDR2 FQGNSA come from the germline V gene. CDR3 coding DNA: TGTGCCAGCAGCTCCGGGACCCACAGGCAAGAGACCCAGTACTTC. It codes for CASSSGTHRQETQYF.